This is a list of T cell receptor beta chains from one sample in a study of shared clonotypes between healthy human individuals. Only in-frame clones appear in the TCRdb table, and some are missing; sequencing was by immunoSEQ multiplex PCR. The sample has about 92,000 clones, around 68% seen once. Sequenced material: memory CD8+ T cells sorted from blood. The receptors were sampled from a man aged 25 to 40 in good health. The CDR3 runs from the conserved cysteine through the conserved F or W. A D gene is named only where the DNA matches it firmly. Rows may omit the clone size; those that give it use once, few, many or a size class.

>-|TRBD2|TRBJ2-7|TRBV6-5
TGTGCCAGCAGAATAGCGGGAGGATCCTACGAGCAGTACTTC
CASRIAGGSYEQYF
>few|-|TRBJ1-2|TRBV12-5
TGTGCTAGTGCTCCGACCCCCCGAGGTGGCTACACCTTC
CASAPTPRGGYTF
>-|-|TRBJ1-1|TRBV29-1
TGCAGCGTTGAGGTGGCCGACACTGAAGCTTTCTTT
CSVEVADTEAFF
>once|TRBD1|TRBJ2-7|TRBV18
TGTGCCAGCTCACCAGCGCCCGGTGACAGGGGCGAGCAGTACTTC
CASSPAPGDRGEQYF
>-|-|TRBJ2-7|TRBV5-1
TGCGCCAGCAGCTTGGGGGTTAGCGGAACCTACGAGCAGTACTTC
CASSLGVSGTYEQYF
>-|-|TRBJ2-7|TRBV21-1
TGTGCCAGCACCGGACCATCCTACGAGCAGTACTTC
CASTGPSYEQYF
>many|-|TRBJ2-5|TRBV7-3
TGTGCCAGCAGCTTGAGCAATTTAGAGACCCAGTACTTC
CASSLSNLETQYF
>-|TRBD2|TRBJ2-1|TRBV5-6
TGTGCCAGCAGCTCCCCCGGCGGGAGTGCCTACAATGAGCAGTTCTTC
CASSSPGGSAYNEQFF
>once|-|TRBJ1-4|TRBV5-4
TGTGCCAGCAGCTTGCCGGGGTCGGGCTCTGAAAAACTGTTTTTT
CASSLPGSGSEKLFF
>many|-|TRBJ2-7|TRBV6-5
TGTGCCAGCGGCCCGAACTCCTACGAGCAGTACTTC
CASGPNSYEQYF
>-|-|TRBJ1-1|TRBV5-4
TGTGCCAGCAGTGGCAGGGGCACTGAAGCTTTCTTT
CASSGRGTEAFF
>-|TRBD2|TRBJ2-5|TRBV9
TGTGCCAGCAGCGTAATGGGGGGGTCAGAGACCCAGTACTTC
CASSVMGGSETQYF
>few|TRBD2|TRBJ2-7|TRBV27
TGTGCCAGCAGTTTACGGACTAGCGGGACCCTTTTTGAGCAGTACTTC
CASSLRTSGTLFEQYF
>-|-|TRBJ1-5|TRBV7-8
TGTGCCAGCAGCTTAGAGGGGAGCAATCAGCCCCAGCATTTT
CASSLEGSNQPQHF
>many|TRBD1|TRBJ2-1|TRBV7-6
TGTGCCAGCAGCTCGCGGACAGGGGGCTTTTTCAATGAGCAGTTCTTC
CASSSRTGGFFNEQFF
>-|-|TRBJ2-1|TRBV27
TGTGCCAGCAGTCCATCTACAGGGCCAGCCTACAATGAGCAGTTCTTC
CASSPSTGPAYNEQFF
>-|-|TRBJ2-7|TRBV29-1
TGCAGCGTTGAAGAGTACTACGAGCAGTACTTC
CSVEEYYEQYF
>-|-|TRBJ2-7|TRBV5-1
TGCGCCAGCAGCCAGATGACAGGTTCCTACGAGCAGTACTTC
CASSQMTGSYEQYF